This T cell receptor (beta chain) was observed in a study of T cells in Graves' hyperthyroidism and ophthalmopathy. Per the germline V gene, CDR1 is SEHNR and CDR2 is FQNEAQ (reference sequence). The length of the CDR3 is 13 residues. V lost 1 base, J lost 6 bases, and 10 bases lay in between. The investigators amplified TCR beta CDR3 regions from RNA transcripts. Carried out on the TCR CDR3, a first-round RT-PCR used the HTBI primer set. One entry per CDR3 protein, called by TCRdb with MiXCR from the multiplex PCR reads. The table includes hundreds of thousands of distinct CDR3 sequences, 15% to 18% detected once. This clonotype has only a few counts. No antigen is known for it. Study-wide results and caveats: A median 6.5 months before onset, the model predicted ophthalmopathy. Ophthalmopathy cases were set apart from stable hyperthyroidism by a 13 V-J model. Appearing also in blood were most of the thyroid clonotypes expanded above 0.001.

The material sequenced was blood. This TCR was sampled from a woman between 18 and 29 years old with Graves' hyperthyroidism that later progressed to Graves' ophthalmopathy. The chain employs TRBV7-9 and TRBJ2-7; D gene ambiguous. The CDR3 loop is CASSLGVGGEQYF. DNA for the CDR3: TGTGCCAGCAGCTTAGGGGTGGGTGGCGAGCAGTACTTC.